Sequencing of this TCR beta chain was carried out in a study of blood T cell repertoires in COVID-19. On the study more broadly: Both acute and convalescent COVID-19 samples were obtained from the United States, Italy and Spain. The analysed material was cDNA or gDNA that came from T cells, B-cell-depleted T cells, or PBMCs.

Original processing notes: Nucleated cell counts were estimated from reference gene primer amplification. The table came from immunoSEQ multiplex PCR; TCRdb's copy has only in-frame clones and leaves some out. The D gene and trimming were derived from the DNA, and the V and J assignments and clone size from that table. The sample has around 100,000 clones, around 93% seen once; the top ten hold 15% to 20%. The CDR3 runs to 16 residues. Germline V gene data show CDR1 as SNHLY and CDR2 as FYNNEI. The trim removed 5 bases at V and 4 bases at J, leaving 9 bases unmatched. Sequencing was carried out using peripheral blood. The sequence came from a man aged 45 to 65 with acute or convalescent COVID-19. V and J are TRBV2 and TRBJ2-3; 10 nucleotides align to TRBD1. CDR3 sequence (DNA): TGTGCCAGCAGTCCCGGGTTAGGACAGGGGGCAGATACGCAGTATTTT. Amino acid sequence: CASSPGLGQGADTQYF.